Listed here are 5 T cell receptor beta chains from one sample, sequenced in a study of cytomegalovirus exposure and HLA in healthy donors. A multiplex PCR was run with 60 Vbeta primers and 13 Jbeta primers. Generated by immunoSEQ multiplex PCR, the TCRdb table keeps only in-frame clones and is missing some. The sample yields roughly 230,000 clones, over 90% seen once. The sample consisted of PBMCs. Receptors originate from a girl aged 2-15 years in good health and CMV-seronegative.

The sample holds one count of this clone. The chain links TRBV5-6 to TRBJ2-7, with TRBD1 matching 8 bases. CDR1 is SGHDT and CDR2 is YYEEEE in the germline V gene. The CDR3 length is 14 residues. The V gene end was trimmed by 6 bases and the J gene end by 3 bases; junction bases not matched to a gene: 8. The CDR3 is CASNYNTGGYEQYF. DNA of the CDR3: TGTGCCAGCAATTATAATACAGGGGGCTACGAGCAGTACTTC.

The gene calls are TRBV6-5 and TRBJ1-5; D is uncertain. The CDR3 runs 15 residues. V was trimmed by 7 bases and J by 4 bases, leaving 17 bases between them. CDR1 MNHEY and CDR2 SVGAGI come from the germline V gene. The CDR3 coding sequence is TGTGCCAGCAACTCTGTGGAGGCGCGAAATCAGCCCCAGCATTTT. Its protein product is CASNSVEARNQPQHF.

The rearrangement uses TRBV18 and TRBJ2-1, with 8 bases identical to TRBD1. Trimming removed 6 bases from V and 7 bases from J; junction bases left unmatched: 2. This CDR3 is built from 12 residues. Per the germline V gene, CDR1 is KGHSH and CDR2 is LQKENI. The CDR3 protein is CASSRDRNEQFF. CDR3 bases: TGTGCCAGCTCCCGGGACAGGAATGAGCAGTTCTTC.

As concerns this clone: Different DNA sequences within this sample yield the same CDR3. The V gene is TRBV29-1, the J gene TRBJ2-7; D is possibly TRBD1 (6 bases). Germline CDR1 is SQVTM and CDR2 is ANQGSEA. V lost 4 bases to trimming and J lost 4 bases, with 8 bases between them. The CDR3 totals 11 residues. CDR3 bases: TGCAGCGTTGGAGGGGGTTACGAGCAGTACTTC. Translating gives CSVGGGYEQYF.

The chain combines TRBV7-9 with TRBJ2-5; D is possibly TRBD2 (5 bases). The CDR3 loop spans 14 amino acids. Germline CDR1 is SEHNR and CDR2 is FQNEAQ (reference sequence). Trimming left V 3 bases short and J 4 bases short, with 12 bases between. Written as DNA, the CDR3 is TGTGCCAGCAGCTTCATCCGCGGAGGAGAGACCCAGTACTTC. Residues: CASSFIRGGETQYF.